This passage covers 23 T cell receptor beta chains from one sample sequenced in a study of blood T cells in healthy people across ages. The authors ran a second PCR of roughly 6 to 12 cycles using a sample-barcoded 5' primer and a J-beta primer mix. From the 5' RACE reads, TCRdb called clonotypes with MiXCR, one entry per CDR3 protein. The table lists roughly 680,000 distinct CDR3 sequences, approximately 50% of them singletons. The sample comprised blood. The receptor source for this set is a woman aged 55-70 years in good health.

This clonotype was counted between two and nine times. CDR3 DNA sequence: TGTGCCAGCAGTCCACGACAGGGAGACTACGAGCAGTACTTC. Translated: CASSPRQGDYEQYF. This sequence joins TRBV27 and TRBJ2-7; 7 bases match TRBD1. CDR3 length: 14 amino acids. Trimming cost V 5 bases and J 3 bases; bases outside gene matches: 7. The V gene's germline CDR1 is MNHEY and CDR2 SMNVEV (reference sequence).

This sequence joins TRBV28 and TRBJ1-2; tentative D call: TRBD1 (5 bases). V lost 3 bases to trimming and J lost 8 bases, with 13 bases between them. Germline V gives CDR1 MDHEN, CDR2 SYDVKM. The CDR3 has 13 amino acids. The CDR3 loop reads CASSFRGTVGYTF. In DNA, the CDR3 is TGTGCCAGCAGTTTCCGGGGGACCGTAGGCTACACCTTC.

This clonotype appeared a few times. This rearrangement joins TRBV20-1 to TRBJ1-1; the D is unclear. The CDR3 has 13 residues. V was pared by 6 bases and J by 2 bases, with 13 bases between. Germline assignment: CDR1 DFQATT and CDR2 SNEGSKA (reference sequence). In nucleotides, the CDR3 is TGCAGTGCATCGGCCGCAGTTAACACTGAAGCTTTCTTT. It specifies CSASAAVNTEAFF.

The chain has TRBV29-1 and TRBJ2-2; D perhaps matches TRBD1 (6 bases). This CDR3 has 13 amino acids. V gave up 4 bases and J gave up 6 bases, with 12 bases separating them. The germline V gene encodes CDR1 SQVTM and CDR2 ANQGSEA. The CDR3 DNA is TGCAGCGTTGCCACAGGGTTCCCCGGGGAGCTGTTTTTT. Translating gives CSVATGFPGELFF.

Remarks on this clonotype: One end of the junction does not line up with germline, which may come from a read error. The DNA of the CDR3 is TGTGCTAGCAGCTTCCGGGACTACAATGAGCAGTTCTTC. Amino acid sequence: CASSFRDYNEQFF. The J gene is TRBJ2-1, the V gene TRBV7-8; tentative D call: TRBD2 (5 bases). The CDR3 runs to 13 residues. Germline V gene data show CDR1 as SGHVS and CDR2 as FQNEAQ.

The DNA for the CDR3 is TGTGCCAGCAGTTACTCCGGGACTAGCTCCTACAATGAGCAGTTCTTC. Its translation is CASSYSGTSSYNEQFF. This sequence joins TRBV6-6 and TRBJ2-1, with TRBD2 identical over 8 bases. Trimming at V came to 0 bases and at J to 0 bases, leaving 1 base not matched to a gene. Germline CDR1 reads MNHNY; CDR2 reads SVGAGI (reference sequence). CDR3 length equals 16 residues.

The CDR3: CASSRQGAKNIQYF. CDR3 DNA: TGTGCCAGTTCCCGTCAGGGGGCCAAAAACATTCAGTACTTC. The J gene is TRBJ2-4, the V gene TRBV19, with TRBD1 as a possible D gene (6 bases). CDR1 and CDR2 from the germline V gene are LNHDA and SQIVND (reference sequence). The CDR3 spans 14 residues. V lost 8 bases and J lost 1, with 12 bases in between.

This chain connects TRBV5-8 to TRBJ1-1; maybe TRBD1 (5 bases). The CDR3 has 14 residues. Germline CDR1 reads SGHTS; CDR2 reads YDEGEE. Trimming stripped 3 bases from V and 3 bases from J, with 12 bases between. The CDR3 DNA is TGTGCCAGCAGCTGGACAACAGCCTACACTGAAGCTTTCTTT. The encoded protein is CASSWTTAYTEAFF.

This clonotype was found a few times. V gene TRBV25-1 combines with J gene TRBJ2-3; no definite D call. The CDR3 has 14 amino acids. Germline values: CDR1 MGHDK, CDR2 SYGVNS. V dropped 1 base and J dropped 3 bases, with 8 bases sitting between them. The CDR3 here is CASSESGLTDTQYF. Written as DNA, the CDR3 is TGTGCCAGCAGTGAATCTGGATTGACAGATACGCAGTATTTT.

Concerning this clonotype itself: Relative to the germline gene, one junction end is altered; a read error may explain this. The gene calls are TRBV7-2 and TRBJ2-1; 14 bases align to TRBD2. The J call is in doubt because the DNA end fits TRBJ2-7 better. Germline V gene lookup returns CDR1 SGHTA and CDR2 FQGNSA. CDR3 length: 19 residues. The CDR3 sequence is CAGSLEGLAGDLGRNEQYF. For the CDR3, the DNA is TGTGCCGGCAGCTTAGAGGGACTAGCGGGAGATCTAGGGAGGAATGAGCAGTACTTC.

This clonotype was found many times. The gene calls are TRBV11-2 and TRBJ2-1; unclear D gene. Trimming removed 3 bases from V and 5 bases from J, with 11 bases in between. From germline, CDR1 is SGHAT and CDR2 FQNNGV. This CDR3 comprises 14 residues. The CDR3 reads CASSLYGGDNEQFF. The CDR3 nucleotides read TGTGCCAGCAGCTTGTATGGTGGGGACAATGAGCAGTTCTTC. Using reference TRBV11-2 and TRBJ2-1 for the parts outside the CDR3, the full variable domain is EAGVAQSPRYKIIEKRQSVAFWCNPISGHATLYWYQQILGQGPKLLIQFQNNGVVDDSQLPKDRFSAERLKGVDSTLKIQPAKLEDSAVYLCASSLYGGDNEQFFGPGTRLTVL.

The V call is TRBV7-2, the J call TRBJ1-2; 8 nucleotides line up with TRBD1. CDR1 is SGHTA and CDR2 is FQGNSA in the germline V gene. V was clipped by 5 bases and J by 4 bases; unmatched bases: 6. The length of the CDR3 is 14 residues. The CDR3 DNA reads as TGTGCCAGCAGCAGACAGGGGCCCTCCTATGGCTACACCTTC. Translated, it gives CASSRQGPSYGYTF.

The DNA for the CDR3 is TGTGCCACCAGCAGAGTCCGGGGAACTAGCGGACACAATGAGCAGTACTTC. Its translation: CATSRVRGTSGHNEQYF. The J gene is TRBJ2-7, the V gene TRBV15; 8 nucleotides align to TRBD2. The J segment lost 7 bases and the V segment lost 1 base, leaving 15 bases of the junction unmatched. The CDR3 runs 17 residues. In germline, CDR1 is LNHNV, CDR2 YYDKDF (reference sequence). The full variable domain, in which reference TRBV15 and TRBJ2-7 provide the parts outside the CDR3, is DAMVIQNPRYQVTQFGKPVTLSCSQTLNHNVMYWYQQKSSQAPKLLFHYYDKDFNNEADTPDNFQSRRPNTSFCFLDIRSPGLGDTAMYLCATSRVRGTSGHNEQYFGPGTRLTVT.

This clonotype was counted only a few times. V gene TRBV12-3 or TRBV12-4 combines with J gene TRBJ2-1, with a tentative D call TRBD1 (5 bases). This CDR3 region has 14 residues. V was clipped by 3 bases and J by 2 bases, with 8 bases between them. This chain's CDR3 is CASSFRTTYNEQFF. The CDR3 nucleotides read TGTGCCAGCAGTTTCCGGACAACCTACAATGAGCAGTTCTTC.

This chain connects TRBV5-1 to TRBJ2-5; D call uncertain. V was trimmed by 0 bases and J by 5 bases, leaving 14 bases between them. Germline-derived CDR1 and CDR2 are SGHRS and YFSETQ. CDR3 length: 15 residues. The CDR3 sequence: CASSLGRFLGETQYF. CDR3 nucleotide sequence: TGCGCCAGCAGCTTGGGCCGATTTCTTGGGGAGACCCAGTACTTC.

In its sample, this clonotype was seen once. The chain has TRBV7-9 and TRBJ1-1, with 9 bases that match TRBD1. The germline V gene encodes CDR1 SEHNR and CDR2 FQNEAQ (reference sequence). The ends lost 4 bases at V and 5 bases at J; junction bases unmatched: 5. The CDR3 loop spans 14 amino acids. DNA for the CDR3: TGTGCCAGCAGCTCGGGACAGGGAACAACTGAAGCTTTCTTT. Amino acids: CASSSGQGTTEAFF.

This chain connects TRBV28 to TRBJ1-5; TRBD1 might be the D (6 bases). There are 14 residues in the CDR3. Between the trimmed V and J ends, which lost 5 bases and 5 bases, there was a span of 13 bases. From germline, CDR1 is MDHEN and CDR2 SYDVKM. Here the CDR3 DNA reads TGTGCCAGCAGTCCGGGGGCAGGGTATCAGCCCCAGCATTTT. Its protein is CASSPGAGYQPQHF.

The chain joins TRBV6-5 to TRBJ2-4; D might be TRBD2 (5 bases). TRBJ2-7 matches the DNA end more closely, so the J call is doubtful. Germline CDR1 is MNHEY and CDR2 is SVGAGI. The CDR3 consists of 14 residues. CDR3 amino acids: CASSSAGREREQYF. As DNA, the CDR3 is TGTGCCAGCTCAAGTGCAGGACGGGAACGCGAGCAGTACTTC.

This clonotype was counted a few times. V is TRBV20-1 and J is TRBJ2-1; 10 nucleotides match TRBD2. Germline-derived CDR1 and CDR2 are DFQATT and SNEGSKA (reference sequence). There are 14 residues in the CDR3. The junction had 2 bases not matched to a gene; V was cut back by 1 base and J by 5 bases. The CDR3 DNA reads TGCAGTGCTAGAGTTAGCGGGGGGAACAATGAGCAGTTCTTC. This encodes CSARVSGGNNEQFF.

The CDR3 sequence: CSARGPAGGIHEQYF. The CDR3 DNA sequence: TGCAGTGCTAGGGGCCCAGCGGGAGGAATCCACGAGCAGTACTTC. The genes are TRBV20-1 and TRBJ2-5, with TRBD2 identical over 9 bases. Matching the DNA end better, TRBJ2-7 makes the J call doubtful. This CDR3 comprises 15 residues. Germline CDR1 DFQATT, CDR2 SNEGSKA (reference sequence).

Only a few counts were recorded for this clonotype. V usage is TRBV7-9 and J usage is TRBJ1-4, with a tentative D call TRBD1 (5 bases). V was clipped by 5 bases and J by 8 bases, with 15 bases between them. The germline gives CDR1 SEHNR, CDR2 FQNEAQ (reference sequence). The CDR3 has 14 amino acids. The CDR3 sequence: CASSPAGEREKLFF. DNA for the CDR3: TGTGCCAGCAGCCCCGCGGGGGAGCGAGAAAAACTGTTTTTT.

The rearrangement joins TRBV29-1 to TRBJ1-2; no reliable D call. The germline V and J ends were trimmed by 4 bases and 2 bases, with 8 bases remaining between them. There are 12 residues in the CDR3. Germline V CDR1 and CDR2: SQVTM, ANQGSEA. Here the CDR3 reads CSVVSLNYGYTF. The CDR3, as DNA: TGCAGCGTTGTCAGCTTGAACTATGGCTACACCTTC.

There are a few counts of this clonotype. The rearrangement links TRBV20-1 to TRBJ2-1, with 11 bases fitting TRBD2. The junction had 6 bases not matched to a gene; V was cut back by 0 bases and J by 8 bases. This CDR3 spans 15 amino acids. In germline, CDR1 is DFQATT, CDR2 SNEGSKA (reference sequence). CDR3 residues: CSARDLLAGAYEQFF. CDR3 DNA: TGCAGTGCTAGAGATTTACTAGCGGGAGCTTATGAGCAGTTCTTC.